The 17 T cell receptor beta chains listed next were all sequenced from one sample in a study of cytomegalovirus exposure and HLA in healthy donors. This PCR relied on a set of 60 Vbeta primers and 13 Jbeta primers. Sequencing was performed with immunoSEQ multiplex PCR; in TCRdb, only in-frame clones are kept and a portion is missing. The sample holds some 97,000 clones, roughly 84% seen once. The sample taken for sequencing was PBMCs. All receptors come from a woman aged 18-29 years in good health and CMV-seronegative.

Regarding this clone: One end of the junction does not line up with germline, which may come from a read error. The CDR3 spells CSSSSRLAGSNTGELFF. CDR3 bases: TGTTCCAGCAGCTCCCGACTAGCGGGTTCGAACACCGGGGAGCTGTTTTTT. This chain joins TRBV7-9 and TRBJ2-2; 10 positions agree with TRBD2. There are 17 residues in the CDR3. Germline V gene data show CDR1 as SEHNR and CDR2 as FQNEAQ (reference sequence).

The J gene is TRBJ2-1, the V gene TRBV5-6; TRBD2 aligns across 7 bases. The CDR3 totals 14 residues. CDR1 is SGHDT and CDR2 is YYEEEE in the germline V gene. V gave up 4 bases and J gave up 5 bases; unmatched junction bases: 6. The CDR3 sequence is CASSLEAGNNEQFF. CDR3 nucleotide sequence: TGTGCCAGCAGCCTAGAAGCGGGGAACAATGAGCAGTTCTTC.

This clone occurred a few times. This chain joins TRBV9 and TRBJ1-2; TRBD1 aligns across 12 bases. Germline CDR1 reads SGDLS; CDR2 reads YYNGEE. The CDR3 runs 16 residues. V trimming: 4 bases; J trimming: 5 bases; junction bases outside the gene matches: 9. The CDR3 DNA sequence: TGTGCCAGCAGCCCCGGGACAGGGGGCGAGGGGTATGGCTACACCTTC. Protein product: CASSPGTGGEGYGYTF.

The chain carries TRBV7-2 and TRBJ2-1, with 9 bases lining up with TRBD1. Germline trimming cut 5 bases from V and 2 bases from J; bases unmatched to any gene: 7. Per germline, CDR1 SGHTA and CDR2 FQGNSA. The CDR3 contains 16 residues. The CDR3 sequence: CASSPRRDRAYNEQFF. The CDR3 DNA is TGTGCCAGCAGCCCGAGACGGGACAGGGCCTACAATGAGCAGTTCTTC.

This clone turned up a few times. The V and J genes are TRBV5-1 and TRBJ2-2; possibly TRBD2 for D (6 bases). Germline assignment: CDR1 SGHRS and CDR2 YFSETQ. Trimming pared 5 bases from V and 1 base from J, leaving 12 bases between. This CDR3 is built from 15 residues. This CDR3 reads CASRSGGRNTGELFF. CDR3 in DNA: TGCGCCAGCAGGTCCGGGGGACGGAACACCGGGGAGCTGTTTTTT.

This chain links TRBV6-4 with TRBJ2-3, with a tentative D call TRBD1 (6 bases). CDR1 MRHNA and CDR2 SNTAGT come from the germline V gene. This CDR3 has 19 amino acids. V was trimmed by 4 bases and J by 6 bases, leaving 29 bases between them. CDR3 bases: TGTGCCAGCAGTGCCCCCCCTCCGGGACACCTAGAGAGAGTGGATACGCAGTATTTT. The encoded protein is CASSAPPPGHLERVDTQYF.

This clone came up once. The chain couples TRBV29-1 to TRBJ1-2, with 7 nucleotides matching TRBD1. The CDR3 is made up of 14 amino acids. J was trimmed by 0 bases and V by 4 bases; bases with no gene match: 5. CDR1 and CDR2 (germline): SQVTM, ANQGSEA. CDR3 region: CSVGGQPANYGYTF. The CDR3 DNA reads TGCAGCGTTGGGGGACAGCCAGCTAACTATGGCTACACCTTC.

This clone has only one observation. DNA of the CDR3: TGCAGCGTAACCGCCGACAGGGGCTTTGGAAACACCATATATTTT. This gives the protein CSVTADRGFGNTIYF. V usage is TRBV29-1 and J usage is TRBJ1-3; TRBD1 matches at 8 bases. This CDR3 is 15 amino acids long. The germline V gene has CDR1 SQVTM and CDR2 ANQGSEA. The V and J ends lost 6 bases and 3 bases, in that order; junction bases with no gene match: 10.

The chain links TRBV7-6 to TRBJ2-2, with TRBD1 identical over 8 bases. The CDR3 length is 17 residues. The J segment lost 1 base and the V segment lost 3 bases, leaving 7 bases of the junction unmatched. Germline lookup yields CDR1 SGHVS and CDR2 FNYEAQ. CDR3 coding DNA: TGTGCCAGCAGCTTTTTACCGGGACAGGTGAACACCGGGGAGCTGTTTTTT. Translated: CASSFLPGQVNTGELFF.

The genes are TRBV11-2 and TRBJ2-6; D is uncertain. Germline V gene data show CDR1 as SGHAT and CDR2 as FQNNGV. Trimming left V 5 bases short and J 0 bases short, with 8 bases between. The CDR3 consists of 15 residues. This CDR3 is CASSLKISGANVLTF. The CDR3 region has the DNA TGTGCCAGCAGCCTAAAAATCTCTGGGGCCAACGTCCTGACTTTC.

In this sample, this clone turned up once. The chain recombines TRBV9 with TRBJ2-7; 9 bases agree with TRBD1. Germline CDR1 is SGDLS and CDR2 is YYNGEE. The CDR3 loop spans 15 amino acids. V was pared by 3 bases and J by 2 bases, with 6 bases of the junction left unmatched. As DNA, the CDR3 is TGTGCCAGCAGCGAGGGGACAGGGTTAACCTACGAGCAGTACTTC. Translating gives CASSEGTGLTYEQYF. Full variable domain (rest looked up from reference TRBV9 and TRBJ2-7): DSGVTQTPKHLITATGQRVTLRCSPRSGDLSVYWYQQSLDQGLQFLIQYYNGEERAKGNILERFSAQQFPDLHSELNLSSLELGDSALYFCASSEGTGLTYEQYFGPGTRLTVT.

The V and J genes are TRBV2 and TRBJ2-3; 14 positions agree with TRBD2. The CDR3 runs to 15 residues. The germline V gene encodes CDR1 SNHLY and CDR2 FYNNEI. V trimming: 6 bases; J trimming: 7 bases; junction bases outside the gene matches: 6. The DNA for the CDR3 is TGTGCCAGCAGCTTCCGACTAGCGGGGGGGAATACGCAGTATTTT. Its protein is CASSFRLAGGNTQYF.

V gene TRBV4-1 combines with J gene TRBJ2-5, with 8 bases aligning to TRBD2. The J call may be mistaken, given a closer DNA end match to TRBJ2-7. CDR1 and CDR2 from the germline V gene are MGHRA and YSYEKL. The CDR3 extends over 16 amino acids. The CDR3 coding sequence is TGCGCCAGCAGCCAAGCCGGAGCGGGAGAATCCTACGAGCAGTACTTC. Translated, it gives CASSQAGAGESYEQYF.

The gene calls are TRBV27 and TRBJ2-5, with D tentatively TRBD2 (6 bases). This CDR3 region has 14 residues. The germline CDR1 and CDR2 sequences are MNHEY and SMNVEV (reference sequence). The ends were cut back, 3 bases at V and 5 bases at J, with 13 bases in the middle. The chain's CDR3 is CASSLLGRLETQYF. The CDR3 DNA follows: TGTGCCAGCAGTTTGCTGGGGAGGTTGGAGACCCAGTACTTC.

This chain connects TRBV7-9 to TRBJ1-2; no reliable D call. The V gene lost 5 bases and the J gene lost 4 bases, with 14 bases spanning the gap. Germline V gene sequence: CDR1 SEHNR, CDR2 FQNEAQ (reference sequence). The CDR3 spans 14 residues. CDR3 in amino acids: CASSPPPGRYGYTF. The CDR3 coding sequence is TGTGCCAGCAGCCCCCCGCCGGGTCGCTATGGCTACACCTTC.

The rearrangement joins TRBV28 to TRBJ1-5, with D possibly TRBD1 on 5 matching bases. Trimming stripped 6 bases from V and 1 base from J, with 13 bases between. Germline V gives CDR1 MDHEN, CDR2 SYDVKM. The CDR3 runs to 15 residues. Here the CDR3 DNA reads TGTGCCAGCAGCCGGGGGGGAGTGAGCAATCAGCCCCAGCATTTT. Protein sequence: CASSRGGVSNQPQHF. Full variable domain (outside the CDR3, taken from reference TRBV28 and TRBJ1-5): DVKVTQSSRYLVKRTGEKVFLECVQDMDHENMFWYRQDPGLGLRLIYFSYDVKMKEKGDIPEGYSVSREKKERFSLILESASTNQTSMYLCASSRGGVSNQPQHFGDGTRLSIL.

The count of this clone is one. This rearrangement joins TRBV29-1 to TRBJ2-7; 7 positions match TRBD1. The length of the CDR3 is 12 residues. The germline V gene has CDR1 SQVTM and CDR2 ANQGSEA. With 7 bases clipped from V and 3 bases from J, the junction kept 6 bases outside the gene matches. CDR3 protein: CSGRQGDYEQYF. CDR3 sequence (DNA): TGCAGCGGGCGCCAGGGGGACTACGAGCAGTACTTC.